This T cell receptor beta chain was documented in a study of post-analysis software for immune sequencing data. Across the whole study: The disease courses covered relapsing-remitting, secondary progressive and progressive-relapsing multiple sclerosis.

Presence of unique molecular identifiers characterized the TCR beta cDNA libraries. The yield from about 1 to 10 million T cells was 500,000 or so cDNA molecules in total. TCRdb re-analysed the PCR reads in MiXCR, keeping a single row per CDR3 protein. In the table there are approximately 770,000 distinct CDR3 sequences, 40% to 55% of which are singletons. This clonotype appeared a few times. Its antigen remains unknown. General observations from the study: Compared with controls, patients showed significantly lower normalized Chao1 diversity. Five TRBV segments, including TRBV5-6, TRBV5-1 and TRBV20-1, were more frequent in patients than controls. Strong same-batch co-clustering of samples appeared with F measure clustering.

This CDR3 region has 13 residues. Germline V gene lookup returns CDR1 MNHEY and CDR2 SMNVEV (reference sequence). With 6 bases clipped from V and 9 bases from J, the junction kept 4 bases outside the gene matches. This TCR came from a girl aged 5 to 17 with multiple sclerosis. The chain recombines TRBV27 with TRBJ1-6, with 8 bases lining up with TRBD1. Sequencing was performed on blood. The CDR3 DNA sequence: TGTGCCAGCAGCCCAGGGGGCTCTTCACCCCTCCACTTT. Residues: CASSPGGSSPLHF.